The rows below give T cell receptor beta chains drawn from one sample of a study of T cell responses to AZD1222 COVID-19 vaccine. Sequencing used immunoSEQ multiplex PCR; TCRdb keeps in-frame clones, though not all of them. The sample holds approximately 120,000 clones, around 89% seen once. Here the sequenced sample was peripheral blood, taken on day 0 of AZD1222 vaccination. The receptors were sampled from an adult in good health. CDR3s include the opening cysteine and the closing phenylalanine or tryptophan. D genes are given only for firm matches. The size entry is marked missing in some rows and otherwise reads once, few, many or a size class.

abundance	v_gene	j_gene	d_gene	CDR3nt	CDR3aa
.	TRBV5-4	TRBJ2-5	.	TGTGCCAGCAGCTTGGGTTTCAACCAAGAGACCCAGTACTTC	CASSLGFNQETQYF
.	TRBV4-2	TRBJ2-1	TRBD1	TGTGCCAGCAGCCCCCGGGACAGGGGTAACAATGAGCAGTTCTTC	CASSPRDRGNNEQFF
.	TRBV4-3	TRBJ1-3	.	TGCGCCAGCAGCCAAGATTTGGGCCTATCAGGAAACACCATATATTTT	CASSQDLGLSGNTIYF
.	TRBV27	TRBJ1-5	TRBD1	TGTGCCAGCAGTCCGGGACAGGGAGGTCAGCCCCAGCATTTT	CASSPGQGGQPQHF
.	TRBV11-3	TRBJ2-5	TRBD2	TGTGCCAGCAGCCAGGGACTAGCGGGAATACAAGAGACCCAGTACTTC	CASSQGLAGIQETQYF
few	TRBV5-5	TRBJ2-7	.	TGTGCCAGCAGCCGGGGGACTGGAACCGGTTACGAGCAGTACTTC	CASSRGTGTGYEQYF
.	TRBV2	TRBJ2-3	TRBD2	TGTGCCAGCAGTGAATCCCAAGGGACTAGCGGAAATCCAGATACGCAGTATTTT	CASSESQGTSGNPDTQYF
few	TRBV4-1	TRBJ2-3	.	TGCGCCAGCAGCCTCGACAGTCTTACAGATACGCAGTATTTT	CASSLDSLTDTQYF
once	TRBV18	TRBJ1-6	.	TGTGCCAGCTCACCACAAGAACAGGGCCAAGCGGGACCCCTCCACTTT	CASSPQEQGQAGPLHF
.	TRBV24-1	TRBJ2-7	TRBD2	TGTGCCACCAGACTAGCGGGCGACTACGAGCAGTACTTC	CATRLAGDYEQYF
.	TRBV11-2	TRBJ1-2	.	TGTGCCAGCAGCTTAGATCAGGGCAACTATGGCTACACCTTC	CASSLDQGNYGYTF
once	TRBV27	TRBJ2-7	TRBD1	TGTGCCAGCAGTCCGGACAGGCCTCGGGAGCAGTACTTC	CASSPDRPREQYF
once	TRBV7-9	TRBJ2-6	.	TGTGCCAGCAGCTTCGGGAACTCTGGGGCCAACGTCCTGACTTTC	CASSFGNSGANVLTF
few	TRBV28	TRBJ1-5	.	TGTGCCAGCAGTTTATCGGGCAGGGGCCTAGGGCAGCCCCAGCATTTT	CASSLSGRGLGQPQHF
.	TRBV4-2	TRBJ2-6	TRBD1	TGTGCCAGCAGCCGTCAACCGGGACAGGGTACCGGGGCCAACGTCCTGACTTTC	CASSRQPGQGTGANVLTF